Each of the 32 T cell receptor beta chains below was sequenced from the same sample in a study of blood T cell repertoires in COVID-19. Profiled with immunoSEQ multiplex PCR; TCRdb holds only in-frame clones, not every one. The table records approximately 29,000 clones, approximately 88% of them present only once. Input material: peripheral blood. All receptors come from a man aged 70 or older with active COVID-19.

Only one count was recorded for this clone. The chain is built from TRBV6-5 and TRBJ2-1; 10 bases line up with TRBD2. This CDR3 comprises 16 residues. Germline V lookup: CDR1 MNHEY, CDR2 SVGAGI. V dropped 2 bases and J dropped 5; count of bases not matched to a gene: 6. The CDR3 DNA reads as TGTGCCAGCAGTTACCTGGGACTAGCGAATAACAATGAGCAGTTCTTC. This sequence encodes CASSYLGLANNNEQFF.

The chain uses TRBV5-4 and TRBJ2-7, with D maybe TRBD2 (6 bases). CDR3 size: 16 residues. Deletions cut 0 bases from V and 5 bases from J, with 18 bases between. Per germline, CDR1 SGHNT and CDR2 YYREEE (reference sequence). The CDR3 DNA follows: TGTGCCAGCAGCTTGGTCAACGACGGGGGATCCCACGAGCAGTACTTC. Protein sequence: CASSLVNDGGSHEQYF. Using reference TRBV5-4 and TRBJ2-7 for the parts outside the CDR3, the full variable domain is ETGVTQSPTHLIKTRGQQVTLRCSSQSGHNTVSWYQQALGQGPQFIFQYYREEENGRGNFPPRFSGLQFPNYSSELNVNALELDDSALYLCASSLVNDGGSHEQYFGPGTRLTVT.

The V and J genes are TRBV7-2 and TRBJ2-2; 10 bases align to TRBD2. V dropped 1 base and J dropped 3; count of bases not matched to a gene: 5. Germline CDR1 reads SGHTA; CDR2 reads FQGNSA. CDR3 length equals 17 residues. The CDR3 DNA sequence: TGTGCCAGCAGCTTAGAACTAGCGGGGAGTTACACCGGGGAGCTGTTTTTT. This codes for CASSLELAGSYTGELFF.

This clone was picked up one time. This sequence joins TRBV7-8 and TRBJ2-5; D might be TRBD2 (5 bases). CDR3 length: 15 residues. Germline CDR1 is SGHVS and CDR2 is FQNEAQ. With 1 base removed from V and 4 bases from J, the gap between germline ends came to 13 bases. The CDR3 DNA reads as TGTGCCAGCAGCTTAGGGTCGATTGAGGGAGAGACCCAGTACTTC. Residues: CASSLGSIEGETQYF.

The genes are TRBV13 and TRBJ1-2; no clear D gene. Germline V gene data show CDR1 as PRHDT and CDR2 as FYEKMQ (reference sequence). Trimming took 5 bases from V and 5 from J, leaving 24 bases between them. This CDR3 has 17 residues. As DNA, the CDR3 is TGTGCCAGCAGCCGGCTGGGCCAATTCCACCTCCGATATGGCTACACCTTC. The encoded protein is CASSRLGQFHLRYGYTF.

V is TRBV4-2 and J is TRBJ1-3; the D gene is possibly TRBD1 (5 bases). Germline V lookup: CDR1 LGHNA, CDR2 YNFKEQ. CDR3 length: 16 amino acids. V shed 1 base and J shed 2 bases, with 12 bases lying between them. As DNA, the CDR3 is TGTGCCAGCAGCCAAGCCAGGGCAAAACCTGGAAACACCATATATTTT. Amino acid sequence: CASSQARAKPGNTIYF.

This clone was found once. The chain is built from TRBV6-1 and TRBJ2-1; TRBD2 agrees at 8 bases. From germline, CDR1 is MNHNS and CDR2 SASEGT. The CDR3 consists of 16 residues. V gave up 4 bases and J gave up 6 bases; unmatched junction bases: 11. The CDR3 reads CASSAAGTSYANEQFF. The CDR3 DNA sequence: TGTGCCAGCAGTGCCGCCGGGACTAGTTATGCCAATGAGCAGTTCTTC.

This CDR3 is CATSPGGQPYNEQFF. CDR3 coding DNA: TGTGCCACCAGCCCAGGGGGGCAACCCTACAATGAGCAGTTCTTC. The V gene is TRBV15, the J gene TRBJ2-1, with D maybe TRBD1 (7 bases). There are 15 residues in the CDR3. CDR1 is LNHNV and CDR2 is YYDKDF in the germline V gene (reference sequence). Trimming stripped 5 bases from V and 2 bases from J, with 13 bases between.

The V gene is TRBV6-5, the J gene TRBJ1-2, with 8 bases that match TRBD1. This CDR3 comprises 13 residues. Per the germline V gene, CDR1 is MNHEY and CDR2 is SVGAGI. Trimming cost V 7 bases and J 5 bases; bases outside gene matches: 6. CDR3 nucleotide sequence: TGTGCCAGCACCCAGGACAGGGATTATGGCTACACCTTC. Amino acid sequence: CASTQDRDYGYTF.

The chain uses TRBV18 and TRBJ1-4, with D tentatively TRBD1 (6 bases). The CDR3 extends over 14 amino acids. In germline, CDR1 is KGHSH, CDR2 LQKENI. The V end was cut by 3 bases, the J end by 5 bases, with 10 bases between. CDR3 protein: CASSPDSPNEKLFF. CDR3 DNA: TGTGCCAGCTCACCGGACAGCCCCAATGAAAAACTGTTTTTT.

This chain uses TRBV27 with TRBJ2-5; unclear D gene. The CDR3 totals 11 residues. CDR1 and CDR2 (germline): MNHEY, SMNVEV (reference sequence). Trimming stripped 6 bases from V and 2 bases from J, with 4 bases between. Here the CDR3 reads CASRTQETQYF. CDR3 sequence (DNA): TGTGCCAGCAGGACTCAAGAGACCCAGTACTTC.

This clone was seen just once. Here the CDR3 DNA reads TGTGCCAGCCGATGGTTGGGACAGAGAAACACCATATATTTT. It yields the protein CASRWLGQRNTIYF. The V gene is TRBV21-1, the J gene TRBJ1-3; the D call in the table, TRBD1, was not verified against the DNA. TRBV21-1 is an annotated pseudogene. The CDR3 extends over 14 amino acids.

This rearrangement joins TRBV4-1 to TRBJ2-1, with D possibly TRBD2 on 7 matching bases. With 0 bases removed from V and 3 bases from J, the gap between germline ends came to 9 bases. Per the germline V gene, CDR1 is MGHRA and CDR2 is YSYEKL. The CDR3 is 15 amino acids. The CDR3 bases are TGCGCCAGCAGCCAAGAGGGGGGGCTCTACAATGAGCAGTTCTTC. This sequence encodes CASSQEGGLYNEQFF.

This clone was detected once. The chain carries TRBV30 and TRBJ2-7; 13 positions match TRBD2. This CDR3 has 15 residues. Germline V gene sequence: CDR1 GTSNPN, CDR2 SVGIG (reference sequence). Trimming at V came to 2 bases and at J to 6 bases, leaving 7 bases not matched to a gene. CDR3 sequence reads: CAWSRKGLAGVEQYF. CDR3 nucleotides: TGTGCCTGGAGTCGAAAAGGACTAGCGGGAGTCGAGCAGTACTTC.

The J gene is TRBJ2-7, the V gene TRBV6-5; possible D gene TRBD1, 6 bases. Between the trimmed V and J ends, which lost 5 bases and 7 bases, there was a span of 15 bases. Germline CDR1 and CDR2: MNHEY and SVGAGI. The CDR3 totals 13 residues. The CDR3 reads CASSPGVSREQYF. Written as DNA, the CDR3 is TGTGCCAGCAGTCCAGGGGTGTCGCGGGAGCAGTACTTC.

The rearrangement links TRBV6-5 to TRBJ2-7; TRBD2 agrees at 7 bases. V gave up 4 bases and J gave up 5 bases; unmatched junction bases: 5. Germline-derived CDR1 and CDR2 are MNHEY and SVGAGI. This CDR3 is 13 amino acids long. This chain's CDR3 is CASSSTSLNEQYF. The CDR3 DNA reads TGTGCCAGCAGTTCGACTAGCCTGAACGAGCAGTACTTC.

V gene TRBV5-4 combines with J gene TRBJ2-3; D is uncertain. V was pared by 1 base and J by 2 bases, with 11 bases between. Germline assignment: CDR1 SGHNT and CDR2 YYREEE (reference sequence). This CDR3 is 15 amino acids long. The CDR3 nucleotides are TGTGCCAGCAGCTTGAAGGCTAGTTCCACAGATACGCAGTATTTT. Its protein product is CASSLKASSTDTQYF.

This clone has more than one count but fewer than ten. V gene TRBV4-3 combines with J gene TRBJ2-7; TRBD1 might be the D (5 bases). V lost 0 bases, J lost 2 bases, and 14 bases lay in between. The CDR3 is 16 amino acids. Germline V gives CDR1 LGHNA, CDR2 YSLEER. CDR3 residues: CASSQDSTAKTYEQYF. CDR3 DNA: TGCGCCAGCAGCCAAGACTCGACAGCTAAAACCTACGAGCAGTACTTC.

The genes are TRBV7-8 and TRBJ2-2; TRBD1 matches at 7 bases. Germline-derived CDR1 and CDR2 are SGHVS and FQNEAQ. J was trimmed by 7 bases and V by 5 bases; bases with no gene match: 4. CDR3 length: 13 residues. CDR3 residues: CASSPDRLGELFF. The CDR3 DNA reads as TGTGCCAGCAGCCCGGACAGGCTCGGGGAGCTGTTTTTT. The entire variable domain, with the rest obtained from reference TRBV7-8 and TRBJ2-2, is as follows: GAGVSQSPRYKVAKRGQDVALRCDPISGHVSLFWYQQALGQGPEFLTYFQNEAQLDKSGLPSDRFFAERPEGSVSTLKIQRTQQEDSAVYLCASSPDRLGELFFGEGSRLTVL.

This clone has only a few counts. This sequence joins TRBV7-9 and TRBJ1-1; D is ambiguous. Germline-derived CDR1 and CDR2 are SEHNR and FQNEAQ (reference sequence). CDR3 length: 17 residues. V dropped 6 bases and J dropped 0 bases, with 20 bases sitting between them. This chain's CDR3 is CASRPAVGRSMNTEAFF. CDR3 nucleotides: TGTGCCAGCAGACCTGCGGTCGGTCGTTCAATGAACACTGAAGCTTTCTTT.

The chain is built from TRBV5-8 and TRBJ2-3, with D maybe TRBD2 (6 bases). Trimming pared 6 bases from V and 2 bases from J, leaving 16 bases between. The CDR3 covers 15 residues. Germline CDR1 is SGHTS and CDR2 is YDEGEE. The CDR3 loop is CASTHKPGLTDTQYF. DNA of the CDR3: TGTGCCAGCACCCATAAGCCGGGACTCACAGATACGCAGTATTTT.

The rearrangement links TRBV9 to TRBJ2-1; 12 bases line up with TRBD2. Germline trimming cut 4 bases from V and 4 bases from J; bases unmatched to any gene: 6. Germline CDR1 and CDR2: SGDLS and YYNGEE. The CDR3 totals 16 residues. Here the CDR3 DNA reads TGTGCCAGCAGCATTCTAGCGGGAGGGGCTTACAATGAGCAGTTCTTC. Its protein is CASSILAGGAYNEQFF.

This chain links TRBV24-1 with TRBJ2-5, with 10 bases fitting TRBD2. The CDR3 consists of 15 residues. In germline, CDR1 is KGHDR, CDR2 SFDVKD. V lost 6 bases to trimming and J lost 0 bases; unmatched junction nucleotides: 3. In DNA form, the CDR3 reads TGTGCCACCAGTCTAACTAGCGGGAACCAAGAGACCCAGTACTTC. It is translated as CATSLTSGNQETQYF.

The chain joins TRBV10-1 to TRBJ2-7; TRBD1 matches 9 bases. The length of the CDR3 is 17 residues. Germline CDR1 WNHNN, CDR2 SYGVQD (reference sequence). With 0 bases clipped from V and 5 bases from J, the junction kept 11 bases outside the gene matches. CDR3 DNA sequence: TGCGCCAGCAGTGAGTCGAAGGGGGGGACAGGGTGGCACGAGCAGTACTTC. Residues: CASSESKGGTGWHEQYF.

V is TRBV5-1 and J is TRBJ2-1, with 12 bases that match TRBD2. V shed 7 bases and J 7 bases; nucleotides not matched to a gene: 3. The germline V gene encodes CDR1 SGHRS and CDR2 YFSETQ. The CDR3 covers 13 residues. This CDR3 reads CASGLAGTNEQFF. CDR3 bases: TGCGCCAGCGGACTAGCGGGGACGAATGAGCAGTTCTTC.

As concerns this clone: This same CDR3 is encoded by further DNA sequences in the sample. The chain recombines TRBV19 with TRBJ2-3, with 10 bases fitting TRBD2. CDR3 length: 15 amino acids. The germline gives CDR1 LNHDA, CDR2 SQIVND (reference sequence). V dropped 5 bases and J dropped 3; count of bases not matched to a gene: 5. The CDR3 DNA reads as TGTGCCAGTAGTTCCGCTAGCGGGAGAACAGATACGCAGTATTTT. It translates to CASSSASGRTDTQYF.

The genes are TRBV6-5 and TRBJ2-3; D is unresolved. Germline V gene sequence: CDR1 MNHEY, CDR2 SVGAGI. The CDR3 totals 10 residues. V lost 5 bases and J lost 10, with 7 bases in between. The DNA of the CDR3 is TGTGCCAGCAGTCACCGAGCGCAGTATTTT. Amino acids: CASSHRAQYF.

The rearrangement uses TRBV5-6 and TRBJ1-4, with 8 bases aligning to TRBD1. This CDR3 is 15 amino acids long. The ends lost 3 bases at V and 9 bases at J; junction bases unmatched: 10. Germline CDR1 is SGHDT and CDR2 is YYEEEE. The DNA of the CDR3 is TGTGCCAGCAGCTCCCGGACAGGGCCTACCCAAAAACTGTTTTTT. It specifies CASSSRTGPTQKLFF.

The chain joins TRBV3-1 (or the pseudogene TRBV3-2) to TRBJ2-3; a possible D gene is TRBD1 (6 bases). This CDR3 spans 14 amino acids. Germline loops: CDR1 LGHDT, CDR2 YNNKEL (reference sequence). The V gene lost 3 bases and the J gene lost 4 bases, with 11 bases spanning the gap. The CDR3: CASSQLPGADTQYF. DNA of the CDR3: TGTGCCAGCAGCCAGCTTCCAGGGGCAGATACGCAGTATTTT.

The genes are TRBV7-8 and TRBJ2-5; 7 positions agree with TRBD2. The CDR3 has 16 residues. Germline-derived CDR1 and CDR2 are SGHVS and FQNEAQ. Unmatched junction bases numbered 9, after V lost 1 base and J lost 4 bases. The CDR3 loop is CASSLVFGGRGETQYF. CDR3 coding DNA: TGTGCCAGCAGCTTAGTCTTCGGCGGGAGAGGAGAGACCCAGTACTTC.

The CDR3 DNA reads TGTGCCAGCAGCCAAAGTCCGGGACAGGGCGTCAATACGCAGTATTTT. Residues: CASSQSPGQGVNTQYF. V gene TRBV3-1 (or the pseudogene TRBV3-2) combines with J gene TRBJ2-3; TRBD1 aligns across 9 bases. CDR3 length: 16 residues. Germline CDR1 and CDR2: LGHDT and YNNKEL (reference sequence). V lost 2 bases, J lost 7 bases, and 10 bases stayed unmatched.

The CDR3 is CASGSSGNTIYF. As DNA, the CDR3 is TGTGCCAGCGGGTCCTCTGGAAACACCATATATTTT. The V call is TRBV10-3, the J call TRBJ1-3; D is unresolved. V gave up 10 bases and J gave up 0 bases, with 7 bases separating them. The germline CDR1 and CDR2 sequences are ENHRY and SYGVKD. The CDR3 covers 12 residues.